Listed below are T cell receptor beta chains from one sample, sequenced in a study of beta chain features in type 1 diabetes. Sequencing was performed with immunoSEQ multiplex PCR; in TCRdb, only in-frame clones are kept and a portion is missing. The table lists a few hundred thousand clones, over 10% of them singletons. Source material: naive CD4+ T cells from blood. These receptors were taken from a young woman with type 1 diabetes. Both conserved end residues are part of each CDR3. The D gene is left open where the match is weak. Only part of the rows carry a size: once, few, many, or a class if the clone is expanded.

>TRBV12-5|few|TRBD2|TRBJ2-1
TGTGCTAGTGCGCAAGCGGGAGCCCCTTTCTTC
CASAQAGAPFF
>TRBV7-2|few|.|TRBJ1-2
TGTGCCAGCAGCTTCCCCGGGGTCTATGGCTACACCTTC
CASSFPGVYGYTF
>TRBV30|few|.|TRBJ1-5
TGTGCCTGGAGTGTCTCAGAAAATCAGCCCCAGCATTTT
CAWSVSENQPQHF
>TRBV4-3|.|TRBD1|TRBJ1-6
TGCGCCAGCAGCCAGAAGGGACAGAACCCTTGGGGAGCTTCACCCCTCCACTTT
CASSQKGQNPWGASPLHF
>TRBV11-2|.|TRBD1|TRBJ2-5
TGTGCCAGCAGCTCCCTAGACAGGGGTCTGGGGGAGACCCAGTACTTC
CASSSLDRGLGETQYF
>TRBV10-3|few|.|TRBJ2-5
TGTGCCATTGCCACGTCGGGCGGAGGGGAGACCCAGTACTTC
CAIATSGGGETQYF
>TRBV27|few|.|TRBJ2-7
TGTGCCACCAGGGACACGGTTTACGAGCAGTACTTC
CATRDTVYEQYF
>TRBV6-4|.|.|TRBJ2-1
TGTGCCAGCAGCTACGAGAATGAGCAGTTCTTC
CASSYENEQFF
>TRBV7-8|.|TRBD2|TRBJ2-3
TGTGCCAGCAGCCCCGACCTTCTAGGGAGGGTAACAGATACGCAGTATTTT
CASSPDLLGRVTDTQYF
>TRBV30|.|TRBD2|TRBJ2-1
TGTGCCTGGTCCACCGGACTAGCGGGAGAAAATGAGCAGTTCTTC
CAWSTGLAGENEQFF
>TRBV7-2|few|.|TRBJ1-5
TGTGCCAGCAGCTTAAGACAGGGCAATCAGCCCCAGCATTTT
CASSLRQGNQPQHF
>TRBV7-2|.|TRBD1|TRBJ1-5
TGTGCCAGCAGCTTTGGGACAGGGGGCCAGCCCCAGCATTTT
CASSFGTGGQPQHF
>TRBV30|few|.|TRBJ2-7
TGTGCCTGGAGTTGGGGCGGCCCCTACGAGCAGTACTTC
CAWSWGGPYEQYF
>TRBV4-1|.|.|TRBJ2-6
TGCGCCAGCAGCCAAGTCCGAGTGAACGTCCTGACTTTC
CASSQVRVNVLTF
>TRBV7-9|once|.|TRBJ2-2
TGTGCCAGCAGCCGGGGACTGGACACCGGGGAGCTGTTTTTT
CASSRGLDTGELFF
>TRBV11-1|few|TRBD2|TRBJ2-1
TGTGCCAGCAGCTACGAGCGGGAGAACTCCTACAATGAGCAGTTCTTC
CASSYERENSYNEQFF
>TRBV25-1|few|.|TRBJ1-6
TGTGCCAGCGCGGCGGCCTACCGGAGGGATTCACCCCTCCACTTT
CASAAAYRRDSPLHF
>TRBV27|few|TRBD2|TRBJ2-5
TGTGCCAGCAGTCCTCCGGGACTACGCCAAGAGACCCAGTACTTC
CASSPPGLRQETQYF
>TRBV20-1|.|TRBD2|TRBJ2-3
TGCAGTGCCGCGACCGGGACTAGAAAGTATTTT
CSAATGTRKYF
>TRBV5-1|few|.|TRBJ2-6
TGCGCCAGCAGCTTGGGCGACGGCGGCAGCTCTGGGGCCAACGTCCTGACTTTC
CASSLGDGGSSGANVLTF
>TRBV19|.|.|TRBJ1-2
TGTGCCAGTATCGGGGATACGGGAGATGGCTACACCTTC
CASIGDTGDGYTF
>TRBV9|.|TRBD1|TRBJ1-2
TGTGCCAGCAGCGTAGATCCAGGGGGTAACTATGGCTACACCTTC
CASSVDPGGNYGYTF
>TRBV6-6|few|TRBD1|TRBJ2-7
TGTGCCAGCAGTGACAGGGGGCGAGACGAGCAGTACTTC
CASSDRGRDEQYF
>TRBV9|.|TRBD1|TRBJ2-5
TGTGCCAGCAGCGTTGGTACTCACAGGGGCGGAAAGGGAGAGACCCAGTACTTC
CASSVGTHRGGKGETQYF
>TRBV4-1|.|TRBD2|TRBJ2-1
TGCGCCAGCAGCCAGGGTGGGACTAGCGGGGGGTTTAATGAGCAGTTCTTC
CASSQGGTSGGFNEQFF
>TRBV13|.|TRBD2|TRBJ2-1
TGTGCCAGCAGGAACCAGTTGGGGACTAGCGGGAGCAATGAGCAGTTCTTC
CASRNQLGTSGSNEQFF
>TRBV25-1|few|.|TRBJ1-2
TGTGCCAGCAGTCCCCTATGGGGGGTAGGTTTCTATGGCTACACCTTC
CASSPLWGVGFYGYTF
>TRBV14|.|TRBD2|TRBJ2-1
TGTGCCAGCAGCCAGACTAGCGGGTTTTATGCTGAGCAGTTCTTC
CASSQTSGFYAEQFF
>TRBV5-6|.|.|TRBJ1-2
TGTGCCAGCACCCGACAGCTCCTAGGCTATGGCTACACCTTC
CASTRQLLGYGYTF
>TRBV4-2|.|TRBD1|TRBJ1-1
TGTGCCAGCAGCCCCTCGGACAGGCGATACACTGAAGCTTTCTTT
CASSPSDRRYTEAFF
>TRBV7-9|.|TRBD2|TRBJ2-7
TGTGCCAGCAGCTTAGTCGGGGGGGAGTACGAGCAGTACTTC
CASSLVGGEYEQYF
>TRBV6-6|.|TRBD1|TRBJ1-1
TGTGCCAGCAGCCCACAGGGGGGGGACACTGAAGCTTTCTTT
CASSPQGGDTEAFF
>TRBV30|few|TRBD2|TRBJ2-5
TGTGCCTGGAAACCGGGACTAGTTCCGGAGACCCAGTACTTC
CAWKPGLVPETQYF
>TRBV4-1|.|.|TRBJ2-7
TGCGCCAGCAGCCAAGACCCAATCTACGAGCAGTACTTC
CASSQDPIYEQYF
>TRBV11-2|.|.|TRBJ2-3
TGTGCCAGCAGCCCCCCGGACGGGAGCGATACGCAGTATTTT
CASSPPDGSDTQYF
>TRBV18|few|.|TRBJ1-1
TGTGCCAGCTCACCACCCACCTATGAAGCTTTCTTT
CASSPPTYEAFF
>TRBV9|once|TRBD1|TRBJ2-3
TGTGCCAGCAGCGTAGGGGGACAGGCGACAGATACGCAGTATTTT
CASSVGGQATDTQYF
>TRBV4-2|few|.|TRBJ1-5
TGTGCCAGCAGCCAAGATGTCGGGGGCAATCAGCCCCAGCATTTT
CASSQDVGGNQPQHF
>TRBV28|.|.|TRBJ2-6
TGTGCCAGCAGTTCGGCGGGAACGAACGGGGCCAACGTCCTGACTTTC
CASSSAGTNGANVLTF
>TRBV18|.|.|TRBJ1-2
TGTGCCAGCTCACAGCCGGGTGGAGGCTACACCTTC
CASSQPGGGYTF
>TRBV7-8|few|.|TRBJ2-7
TGTGCCAGCAGGCAGGCCGCAGTGTCCTCCTACGAGCAGTACTTC
CASRQAAVSSYEQYF
>TRBV25-1|few|.|TRBJ1-2
TGTGCCAGCAGTCGAAGCGGAGAGGGCTATGGCTACACCTTC
CASSRSGEGYGYTF